A single sample is the source of the 10 T cell receptor beta chains below, sequenced in a study of cytomegalovirus exposure and HLA in healthy donors. PCR used 60 Vbeta primers and 13 Jbeta primers. Repertoires were generated with immunoSEQ multiplex PCR, while TCRdb's copy carries only in-frame clones and drops some. This table has fewer than 200,000 clones, 75% appearing once. The source material was PBMCs. The source is a woman between 50 and 59 years old in good health and CMV-seropositive.

The V and J genes are TRBV6-1 and TRBJ1-5, with D possibly being TRBD1 (6 bases). CDR1 and CDR2 from the germline V gene are MNHNS and SASEGT. V was trimmed by 7 bases and J by 5 bases, leaving 15 bases between them. The CDR3 has 14 residues. The CDR3 reads CASTLGGGDQPQHF. DNA of the CDR3: TGTGCCAGCACCCTGGGGGGGGGCGATCAGCCCCAGCATTTT.

The V gene is TRBV5-8, the J gene TRBJ2-7; the match to TRBD1 covers 7 bases. The CDR3 sequence is 16 residues long. V was pared by 1 base and J by 0 bases, with 7 bases of the junction left unmatched. Germline CDR1 is SGHTS and CDR2 is YDEGEE. The CDR3 DNA reads TGTGCCAGCAGCTTGATCGTACCAGGGGGCTCCTACGAGCAGTACTTC. Translation gives CASSLIVPGGSYEQYF. The variable domain in full, completed from reference TRBV5-8 and TRBJ2-7, reads EAGVTQSPTHLIKTRGQQATLRCSPISGHTSVYWYQQALGLGLQFLLWYDEGEERNRGNFPPRFSGRQFPNYSSELNVNALELEDSALYLCASSLIVPGGSYEQYFGPGTRLTVT.

The V call is TRBV10-1, the J call TRBJ2-1; a possible D gene is TRBD2 (7 bases). This CDR3 comprises 16 residues. Germline-derived CDR1 and CDR2 are WNHNN and SYGVQD (reference sequence). The V gene lost 0 bases and the J gene lost 4 bases, with 13 bases spanning the gap. The CDR3 coding sequence is TGCGCCAGCAGTGAGTCGACGGCGGGGGCTTACAATGAGCAGTTCTTC. This translates into CASSESTAGAYNEQFF.

This clone was seen only a few times. This rearrangement joins TRBV2 to TRBJ1-4; 8 bases fit TRBD1. Germline assignment: CDR1 SNHLY and CDR2 FYNNEI. The V segment lost 6 bases and the J segment 5 bases; nucleotides outside the gene matches: 8. This CDR3 contains 15 residues. CDR3: CASRDRDRGNEKLFF. The CDR3 DNA is TGTGCCAGCAGGGACAGGGATCGGGGAAATGAAAAACTGTTTTTT.

This chain uses TRBV18 with TRBJ1-1; a possible D gene is TRBD1 (5 bases). The CDR3 runs 13 residues. Germline V gene data show CDR1 as KGHSH and CDR2 as LQKENI. Trimming removed 4 bases from V and 1 base from J, with 7 bases in between. CDR3 sequence: CASSLRENTEAFF. The CDR3 region has the DNA TGTGCCAGCTCACTCAGGGAGAACACTGAAGCTTTCTTT.

In nucleotides, the CDR3 is TGTGCCAGCAGCTTAGCTGTACAGGGGACCTATAATTCACCCCTCCACTTT. As protein: CASSLAVQGTYNSPLHF. This chain joins TRBV7-8 and TRBJ1-6; 7 nucleotides align to TRBD1. Germline V CDR1 and CDR2: SGHVS, FQNEAQ. This CDR3 spans 17 amino acids. After removal of 0 bases from V and 2 bases from J, the junction contained 4 bases not matched to a gene. Supplemented by reference TRBV7-8 and TRBJ1-6, the full variable domain reads GAGVSQSPRYKVAKRGQDVALRCDPISGHVSLFWYQQALGQGPEFLTYFQNEAQLDKSGLPSDRFFAERPEGSVSTLKIQRTQQEDSAVYLCASSLAVQGTYNSPLHFGNGTRLTVT.

This clone was found a few times. The chain couples TRBV19 to TRBJ2-7; D might be TRBD2 (5 bases). Deletions cut 4 bases from V and 7 bases from J, with 20 bases between. The CDR3 length is 15 residues. Germline CDR1 and CDR2: LNHDA and SQIVND (reference sequence). The CDR3 protein is CASSSTPPTSGEQYF. CDR3 DNA: TGTGCCAGTAGTAGCACACCACCTACCTCGGGGGAGCAGTACTTC.

The chain recombines TRBV7-8 with TRBJ2-5, with D possibly matching TRBD2 (7 bases). V gave up 4 bases and J gave up 5 bases, with 20 bases separating them. The CDR3 loop spans 16 amino acids. Germline-derived CDR1 and CDR2 are SGHVS and FQNEAQ. The CDR3 DNA reads as TGTGCCAGCAGCTCCCCGACGGGGGGCATATGGGAGACCCAGTACTTC. Its protein is CASSSPTGGIWETQYF.

The CDR3 bases are TGCGCCAGCAGCCAAGCCCCCGGGACAGGGGGAAGCGAGCAGTACTTC. This codes for CASSQAPGTGGSEQYF. The V call is TRBV4-1, the J call TRBJ2-7; TRBD1 matches at 11 bases. Germline-derived CDR1 and CDR2 are MGHRA and YSYEKL. This CDR3 is built from 16 residues. The ends lost 1 base at V and 6 bases at J; junction bases unmatched: 8.

This clone has only one observation. The gene calls are TRBV5-1 and TRBJ2-1, with 11 bases lining up with TRBD2. Germline trimming cut 4 bases from V and 9 bases from J; bases unmatched to any gene: 9. The CDR3 loop spans 15 amino acids. Germline loops: CDR1 SGHRS, CDR2 YFSETQ. Here the CDR3 DNA reads TGCGCCAGCAGCGACCTAGCGGGGGGCGGTGGTGAGCAGTTCTTC. Its protein product is CASSDLAGGGGEQFF.